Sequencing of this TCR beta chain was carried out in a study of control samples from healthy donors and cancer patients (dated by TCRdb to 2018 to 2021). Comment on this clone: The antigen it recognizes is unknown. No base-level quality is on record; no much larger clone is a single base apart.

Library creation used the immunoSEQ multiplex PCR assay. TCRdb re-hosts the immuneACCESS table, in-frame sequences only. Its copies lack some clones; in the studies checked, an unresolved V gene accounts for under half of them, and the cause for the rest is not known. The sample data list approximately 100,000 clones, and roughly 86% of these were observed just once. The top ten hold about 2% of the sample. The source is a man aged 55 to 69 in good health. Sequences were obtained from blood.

The CDR3 reads CASSQGAWEAKADTQYF. The DNA reads TGTGCCAGCAGCCAAGGTGCTTGGGAGGCCAAGGCAGATACGCAGTATTTT. This sequence uses TRBV4-2 and TRBJ2-3, with TRBD2 perhaps the D gene, on 6 matching bases. Between the V and J ends, shortened by 1 base and 4 bases respectively, the junction contains 18 bases. From the germline V gene, CDR1 is LGHNA and CDR2 is YNFKEQ. The CDR3 contains 17 residues, cysteine and phenylalanine counted. Only the CDR3 DNA stays, 51 bases, in frame from base 1.